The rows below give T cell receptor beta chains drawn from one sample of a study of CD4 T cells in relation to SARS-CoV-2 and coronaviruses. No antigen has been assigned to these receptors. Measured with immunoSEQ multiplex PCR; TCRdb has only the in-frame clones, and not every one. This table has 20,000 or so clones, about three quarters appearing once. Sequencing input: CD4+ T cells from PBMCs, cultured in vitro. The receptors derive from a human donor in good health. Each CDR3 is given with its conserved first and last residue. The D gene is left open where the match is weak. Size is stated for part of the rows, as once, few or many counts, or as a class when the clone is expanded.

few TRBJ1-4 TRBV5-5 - TGTGCCAGCAGCGCGGGACCGCCCGAAACTAATGAAAAACTGTTTTTT CASSAGPPETNEKLFF
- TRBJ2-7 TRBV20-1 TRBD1 TGCAGTGCCAGGACAGGGAACGAGCAGTACTTC CSARTGNEQYF
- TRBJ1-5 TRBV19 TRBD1 TGTGCCAGTAGACGCGGACAGGGGCTAAGTCAGCCCCAGCATTTT CASRRGQGLSQPQHF
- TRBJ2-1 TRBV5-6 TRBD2 TGTGCCAGCAGCTTGGAAGCGGGAGGGGGGGATGAGCAGTTCTTC CASSLEAGGGDEQFF
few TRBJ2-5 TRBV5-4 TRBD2 TGTGCCAGCAGCATTGGGGGGGGTCTAGGGGAGACCCAGTACTTC CASSIGGGLGETQYF
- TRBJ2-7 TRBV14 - TGTGCCAGCAGCCAAGGCAATCTGGGGTACGAGCAGTACTTC CASSQGNLGYEQYF
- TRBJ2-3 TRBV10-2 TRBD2 TGCGCCAGCAGTGAGTCCCGGACTAGCGGGAGGGTGACAGATACGCAGTATTTT CASSESRTSGRVTDTQYF
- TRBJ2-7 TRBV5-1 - TGCGCCAGCAGCTTGGAGGGGGTAATCTACGAGCAGTACTTC CASSLEGVIYEQYF
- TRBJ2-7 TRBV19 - TGTGCCAGTAAGAGGGCGGCTAGCGAGCCATCTGAGCAGTACTTC CASKRAASEPSEQYF
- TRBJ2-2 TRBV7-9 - TGTGCCAGCAGCTTCCGGGGGGCGAGCACCGGGGAGCTGTTTTTT CASSFRGASTGELFF
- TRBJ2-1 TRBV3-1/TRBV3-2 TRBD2 TGTGCCAGCAGGGAACTAGCGGGAGCGGGTGAGCAGTTCTTC CASRELAGAGEQFF
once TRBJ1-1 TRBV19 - TGTGCCAGTAGTTCAAAAGGGACGGCGAACACTGAAGCTTTCTTT CASSSKGTANTEAFF
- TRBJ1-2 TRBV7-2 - TGTGCCAGCAGCTTAGGAGGGACGGACTATGGCTACACCTTC CASSLGGTDYGYTF
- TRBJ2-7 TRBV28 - TGTGCCAGCAGCAAAGCCTACGAGCAGTACTTC CASSKAYEQYF
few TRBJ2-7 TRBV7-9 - TGTGCCACCTCGCTAACGGCCTACGAGCAGTACTTC CATSLTAYEQYF
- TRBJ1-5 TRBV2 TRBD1 TGTGCCAGCAGTGAGACCACAGGGGTCCGGCAGCCCCAGCATTTT CASSETTGVRQPQHF